This is a list of T cell receptor beta chains from one sample in a study of shared clonotypes between healthy human individuals. Profiled with immunoSEQ multiplex PCR; TCRdb holds only in-frame clones, not every one. This table has 550,000 to 700,000 clones, more than 70% appearing once. Source material: memory CD4+ T cells sorted from blood. These TCRs come from a young woman in good health. Both conserved end residues are part of each CDR3. Each record gives: V gene, J gene, clone size, D gene, CDR3 DNA, CDR3 protein. A D gene is named only where the DNA matches it firmly. Size is omitted from some rows. Given values are once, few, many or a class for expanded clones.

TRBV2	TRBJ1-5	few	.	TGTGCCAGCAGCAGACAGGTGGAGCAGCCCCAGCATTTT	CASSRQVEQPQHF
TRBV29-1	TRBJ2-5	.	.	TGCAGCGTTAGGGGGAGTGCGGAGACCCAGTACTTC	CSVRGSAETQYF
TRBV5-4	TRBJ2-1	.	TRBD2	TGTGCCAGCAGCCCCGGACTTAGCGGGAGGGACGGCAATGAGCAGTTCTTC	CASSPGLSGRDGNEQFF
TRBV30	TRBJ1-1	.	.	TGTGCCTGGAAGGAGACAGGGAACACTGAAGCTTTCTTT	CAWKETGNTEAFF
TRBV28	TRBJ1-4	.	TRBD1	TGTGCCAGCAGGGAGGGACAGCTTAATGAAAAACTGTTTTTT	CASREGQLNEKLFF
TRBV28	TRBJ1-2	.	.	TGTGCCAGCAGTTTGGAGGGAAAGGTCTATGGCTACACCTTC	CASSLEGKVYGYTF
TRBV27	TRBJ2-5	.	.	TGTGCCAGCAGCCGGACAAGACAAGAGACCCAGTACTTC	CASSRTRQETQYF
TRBV14	TRBJ2-7	.	.	TGTGCCAGCTTAGGGACTCGGGGGCTTCGGGAGCAGTACTTC	CASLGTRGLREQYF
TRBV5-6	TRBJ2-7	.	.	TGTGCCAGCAGAATACTGGACGAGCAGTACTTC	CASRILDEQYF
TRBV7-2	TRBJ2-7	.	.	TGTGCCAGCAGCTTCCCAAGGGGTAGCGGTTACGAGCAGTACTTC	CASSFPRGSGYEQYF
TRBV6-1	TRBJ1-5	.	.	TGTGCCAGCAGTGGTGGAGGGCCGGCTTATGGGCAGCCCCAGCATTTT	CASSGGGPAYGQPQHF
TRBV6-6	TRBJ1-1	.	.	TGTGCCAGCAGTTACTCCGATCTAATTGAAGCTTTCTTT	CASSYSDLIEAFF
TRBV12-2	TRBJ2-7	few	.	TGTGCAAGTCGCCCCCGGACCTGCTCCGAGCAGTACTTC	CASRPRTCSEQYF
TRBV25-1	TRBJ2-7	.	TRBD1	TGTGCCAGCAGTGACCCAGGACAGGGGGCCAGGTACGAGCAGTACTTC	CASSDPGQGARYEQYF
TRBV5-1	TRBJ2-2	.	.	TGCGCCAGCAGCTTCGAGGGGGTTAGCGCCGGGGAGCTGTTTTTT	CASSFEGVSAGELFF
TRBV25-1	TRBJ1-5	.	TRBD1	TGTGCCAGCAGTGAAGGGACAGGGAACAATCAGCCCCAGCATTTT	CASSEGTGNNQPQHF
TRBV6-1	TRBJ2-3	.	.	TGTGCCAGCAGTGAAGGAGGCGTAGATACGCAGTATTTT	CASSEGGVDTQYF
TRBV5-1	TRBJ1-2	.	.	TGCGCCAGCAGCCTCCAGAACTATGGCTACACCTTC	CASSLQNYGYTF
TRBV19	TRBJ1-5	.	TRBD1	TGTGCCAGTAGTATAGGACAGGGGGCCTATCAGCCCCAGCATTTT	CASSIGQGAYQPQHF
TRBV4-2	TRBJ2-1	once	.	TGTGCCAGCGCACCCAGTTGGGGTGAGCAGTTCTTC	CASAPSWGEQFF
TRBV13	TRBJ1-5	.	.	TGTGCCACGACACGATGGGGTAGCAATCAGCCCCAGCATTTT	CATTRWGSNQPQHF
TRBV5-1	TRBJ2-7	.	TRBD2	TGCGCCAGCAGCTTGTCGTCTAGCGGGAGTATTACCCACGAGCAGTACTTC	CASSLSSSGSITHEQYF
TRBV11-3	TRBJ2-2	.	.	TGTGCCAGCAGCCCTTACAAGAACACCGGGGAGCTGTTTTTT	CASSPYKNTGELFF
TRBV4-2	TRBJ2-7	once	TRBD2	TGTGCCAGCAGCCGGATTAGCGGGAGGAAAGACGAGCAGTACTTC	CASSRISGRKDEQYF
TRBV27	TRBJ2-7	.	.	TGTGCCAGCAGTTTCCAGTCAACCTCCTACGAGCAGTACTTC	CASSFQSTSYEQYF
TRBV14	TRBJ1-4	.	.	TGTGCCAGCAGCCACTCTCCGGGGGGCTACGAAAAACTGTTTTTT	CASSHSPGGYEKLFF
TRBV4-2	TRBJ1-2	.	.	TGTGCCAGCAGCCAAGATCTACCGATCAGAAGAGGACACTATGGCTACACCTTC	CASSQDLPIRRGHYGYTF
TRBV18	TRBJ1-1	once	TRBD1	TGTGCCAGCTCAAGCGAGACAGGGATGACTGAAGCTTTCTTT	CASSSETGMTEAFF
TRBV5-1	TRBJ1-1	few	.	TGCGCCAGCAGCCGTGACAGCGGGACTGAAGCTTTCTTT	CASSRDSGTEAFF
TRBV7-9	TRBJ1-1	.	.	TGTGCCAGCAGCTTAGGCGCCACTGAAGCTTTCTTT	CASSLGATEAFF
TRBV7-7	TRBJ2-5	.	.	TGTGCCAGCAGCTTGTCCGGGGAGACCCAGTACTTC	CASSLSGETQYF
TRBV4-2	TRBJ1-4	few	TRBD1	TGTGCCAGCAGCCAAGCTGTGACAGGGAATTTTGAAAAACTGTTTTTT	CASSQAVTGNFEKLFF
TRBV5-1	TRBJ1-4	few	.	TGCGCCAGCAGCTTGGCGGGGGGTGAAAAACTGTTTTTT	CASSLAGGEKLFF
TRBV7-6	TRBJ1-1	many	.	TGTGCCAGCAGCTCACAGCGGGACACTGAAGCTTTCTTT	CASSSQRDTEAFF
TRBV5-1	TRBJ1-1	few	.	TGCGCCAGCAGCTCCCAGGCGCTGAACACTGAAGCTTTCTTT	CASSSQALNTEAFF